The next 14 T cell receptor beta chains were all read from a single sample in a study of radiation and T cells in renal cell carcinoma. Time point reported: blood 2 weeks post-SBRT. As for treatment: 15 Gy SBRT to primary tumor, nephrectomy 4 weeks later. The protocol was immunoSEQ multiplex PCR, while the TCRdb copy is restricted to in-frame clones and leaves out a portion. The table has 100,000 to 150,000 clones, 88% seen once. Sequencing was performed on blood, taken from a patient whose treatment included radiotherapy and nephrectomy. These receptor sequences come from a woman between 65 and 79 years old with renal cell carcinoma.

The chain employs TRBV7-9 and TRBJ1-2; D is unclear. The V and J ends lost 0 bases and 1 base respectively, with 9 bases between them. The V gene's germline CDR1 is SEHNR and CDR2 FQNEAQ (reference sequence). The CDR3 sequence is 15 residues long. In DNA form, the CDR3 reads TGTGCCAGCAGCTTAGCGGCCGGGGATAACTATGGCTACACCTTC. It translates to CASSLAAGDNYGYTF.

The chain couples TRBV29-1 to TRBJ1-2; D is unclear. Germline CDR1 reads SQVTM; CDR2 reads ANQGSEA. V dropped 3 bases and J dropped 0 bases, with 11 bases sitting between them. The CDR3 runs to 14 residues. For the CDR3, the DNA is TGCAGCGTTGATGTGGCAGACTCTAACTATGGCTACACCTTC. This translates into CSVDVADSNYGYTF.

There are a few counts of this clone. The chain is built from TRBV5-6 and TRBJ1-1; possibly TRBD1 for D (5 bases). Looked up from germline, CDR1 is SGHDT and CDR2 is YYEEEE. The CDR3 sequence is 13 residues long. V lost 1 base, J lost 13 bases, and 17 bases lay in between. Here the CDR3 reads CASSLNQGEKGFF. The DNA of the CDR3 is TGTGCCAGCAGCTTGAACCAGGGCGAAAAGGGTTTCTTT.

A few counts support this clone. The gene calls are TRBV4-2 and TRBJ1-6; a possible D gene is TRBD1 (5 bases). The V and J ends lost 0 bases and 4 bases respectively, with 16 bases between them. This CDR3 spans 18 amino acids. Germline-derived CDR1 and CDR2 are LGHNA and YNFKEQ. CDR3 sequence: CASSQDMVNRGYNSPLHF. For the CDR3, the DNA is TGTGCCAGCAGCCAAGATATGGTCAACCGGGGGTATAATTCACCCCTCCACTTT.

This chain's CDR3 is CASSYSTAYGYTF. The CDR3 region has the DNA TGTGCCAGCAGTTACTCGACAGCCTATGGCTACACCTTC. The V gene is TRBV6-5, the J gene TRBJ1-2; a possible D gene is TRBD1 (5 bases). This CDR3 comprises 13 residues. Looked up from germline, CDR1 is MNHEY and CDR2 is SVGAGI. Trimming took off 0 bases at V and 4 bases at J, with 6 bases between the two ends.

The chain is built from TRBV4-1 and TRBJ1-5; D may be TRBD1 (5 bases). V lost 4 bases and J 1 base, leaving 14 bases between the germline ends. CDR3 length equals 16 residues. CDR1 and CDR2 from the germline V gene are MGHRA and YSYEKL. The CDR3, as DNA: TGCGCCAGCAGCCCTCTTCAGGGCGTGAGCAATCAGCCCCAGCATTTT. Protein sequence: CASSPLQGVSNQPQHF.

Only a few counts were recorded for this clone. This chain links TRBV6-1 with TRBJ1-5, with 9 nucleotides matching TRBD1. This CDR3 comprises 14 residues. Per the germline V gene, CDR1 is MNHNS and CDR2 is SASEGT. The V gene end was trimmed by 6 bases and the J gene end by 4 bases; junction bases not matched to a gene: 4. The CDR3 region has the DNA TGTGCCAGCAGATCCGGACAGGGGAATCAGCCCCAGCATTTT. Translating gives CASRSGQGNQPQHF.

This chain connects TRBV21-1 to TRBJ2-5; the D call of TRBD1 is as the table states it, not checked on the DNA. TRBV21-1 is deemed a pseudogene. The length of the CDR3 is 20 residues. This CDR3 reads CASSKDSSSGCPGQGETQYF. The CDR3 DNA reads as TGTGCCAGCAGCAAAGACTCGTCGTCTGGTTGTCCGGGACAGGGGGAGACCCAGTACTTC.

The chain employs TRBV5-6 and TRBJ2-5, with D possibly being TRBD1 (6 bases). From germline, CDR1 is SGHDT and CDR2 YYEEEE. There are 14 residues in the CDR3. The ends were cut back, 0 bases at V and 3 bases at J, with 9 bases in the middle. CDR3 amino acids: CASSLGGREETQYF. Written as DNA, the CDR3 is TGTGCCAGCAGCTTGGGGGGGCGTGAAGAGACCCAGTACTTC.

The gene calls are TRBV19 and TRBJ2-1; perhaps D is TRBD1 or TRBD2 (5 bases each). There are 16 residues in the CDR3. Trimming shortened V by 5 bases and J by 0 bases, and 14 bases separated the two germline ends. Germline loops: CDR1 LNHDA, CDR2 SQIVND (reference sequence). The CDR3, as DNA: TGTGCCAGTAGTTCTCCCGGGACCGACTCCTACAATGAGCAGTTCTTC. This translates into CASSSPGTDSYNEQFF. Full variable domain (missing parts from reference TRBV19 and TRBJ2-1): DGGITQSPKYLFRKEGQNVTLSCEQNLNHDAMYWYRQDPGQGLRLIYYSQIVNDFQKGDIAEGYSVSREKKESFPLTVTSAQKNPTAFYLCASSSPGTDSYNEQFFGPGTRLTVL.

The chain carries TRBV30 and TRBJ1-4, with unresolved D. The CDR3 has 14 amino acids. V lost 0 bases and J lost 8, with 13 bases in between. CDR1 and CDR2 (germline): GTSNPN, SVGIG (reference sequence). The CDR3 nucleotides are TGTGCCTGGAGTGTCGGGAGCGTAGGAGAAAAACTGTTTTTT. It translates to CAWSVGSVGEKLFF. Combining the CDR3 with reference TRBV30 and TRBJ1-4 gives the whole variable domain SQTIHQWPATLVQPVGSPLSLECTVEGTSNPNLYWYRQAAGRGLQLLFYSVGIGQISSEVPQNLSASRPQDRQFILSSKKLLLSDSGFYLCAWSVGSVGEKLFFGSGTQLSVL.

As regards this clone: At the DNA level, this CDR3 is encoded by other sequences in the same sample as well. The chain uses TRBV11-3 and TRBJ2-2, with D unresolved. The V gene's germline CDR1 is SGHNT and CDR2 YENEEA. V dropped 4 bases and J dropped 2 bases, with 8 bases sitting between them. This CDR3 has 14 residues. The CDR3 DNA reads TGTGCCAGCAGCTCCGGACCAAACACCGGGGAGCTGTTTTTT. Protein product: CASSSGPNTGELFF.

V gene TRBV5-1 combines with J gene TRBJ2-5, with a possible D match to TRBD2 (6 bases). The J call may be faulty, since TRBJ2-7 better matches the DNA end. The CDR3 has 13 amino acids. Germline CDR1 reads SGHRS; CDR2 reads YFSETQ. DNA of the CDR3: TGCGCCAGCAGCGCCGGGACTCCTCTCGAGCAGTACTTC. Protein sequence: CASSAGTPLEQYF.

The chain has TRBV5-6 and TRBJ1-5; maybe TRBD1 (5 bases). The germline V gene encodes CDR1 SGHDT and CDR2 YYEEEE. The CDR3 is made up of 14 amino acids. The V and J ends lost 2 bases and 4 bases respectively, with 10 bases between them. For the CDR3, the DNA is TGTGCCAGCAGCTTTCCAGGGCCAAATCAGCCCCAGCATTTT. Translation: CASSFPGPNQPQHF.